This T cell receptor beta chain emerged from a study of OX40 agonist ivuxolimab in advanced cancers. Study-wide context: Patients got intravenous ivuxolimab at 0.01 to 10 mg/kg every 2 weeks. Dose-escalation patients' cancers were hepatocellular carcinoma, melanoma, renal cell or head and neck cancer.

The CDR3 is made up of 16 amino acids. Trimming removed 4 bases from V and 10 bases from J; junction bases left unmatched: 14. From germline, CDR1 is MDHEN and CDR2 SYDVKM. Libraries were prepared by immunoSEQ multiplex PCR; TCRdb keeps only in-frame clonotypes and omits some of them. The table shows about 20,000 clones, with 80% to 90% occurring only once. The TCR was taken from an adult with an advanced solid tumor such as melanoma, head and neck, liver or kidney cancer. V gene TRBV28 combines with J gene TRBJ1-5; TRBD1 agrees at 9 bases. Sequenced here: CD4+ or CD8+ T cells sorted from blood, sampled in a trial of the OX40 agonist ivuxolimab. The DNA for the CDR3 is TGTGCCAGCAGTTCTAGATACAGGGGGCGGGCTGAACCCCAGCATTTT. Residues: CASSSRYRGRAEPQHF. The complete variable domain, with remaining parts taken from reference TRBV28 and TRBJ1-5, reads DVKVTQSSRYLVKRTGEKVFLECVQDMDHENMFWYRQDPGLGLRLIYFSYDVKMKEKGDIPEGYSVSREKKERFSLILESASTNQTSMYLCASSSRYRGRAEPQHFGDGTRLSIL.